This TCR beta chain was recovered during a study of naive and memory T cell subsets. Four PCR rounds used nested alpha and beta constant region primers plus the SP2 primer. Using its own MiXCR run on the UMI-ligation and nested PCR reads, TCRdb lists one record per CDR3 protein. The table has 25,000 to 35,000 distinct CDR3 sequences, less than 8.5% seen once. Indicated treatment: skin biopsy from PPD injection site in Mantoux-positive individual. An oligonucleotide containing a UMI was ligated to the 3' end of TCR cDNA. This clonotype is medium-sized (0.01 to 0.1%) in the sample. Germline V gene lookup returns CDR1 DFQATT and CDR2 SNEGSKA (reference sequence). Trimming left V 6 bases short and J 5 bases short, with 17 bases between. CDR3 size: 13 residues.

Source: skin, taken from a tuberculin skin test site. The sequence came from an adult in good health. The rearrangement uses TRBV20-1 and TRBJ2-7; a possible D gene is TRBD2 (6 bases). DNA for the CDR3: TGCAGTGCCGCCGGGGGACCCACGGACGAGCAGTACTTC. This codes for CSAAGGPTDEQYF.